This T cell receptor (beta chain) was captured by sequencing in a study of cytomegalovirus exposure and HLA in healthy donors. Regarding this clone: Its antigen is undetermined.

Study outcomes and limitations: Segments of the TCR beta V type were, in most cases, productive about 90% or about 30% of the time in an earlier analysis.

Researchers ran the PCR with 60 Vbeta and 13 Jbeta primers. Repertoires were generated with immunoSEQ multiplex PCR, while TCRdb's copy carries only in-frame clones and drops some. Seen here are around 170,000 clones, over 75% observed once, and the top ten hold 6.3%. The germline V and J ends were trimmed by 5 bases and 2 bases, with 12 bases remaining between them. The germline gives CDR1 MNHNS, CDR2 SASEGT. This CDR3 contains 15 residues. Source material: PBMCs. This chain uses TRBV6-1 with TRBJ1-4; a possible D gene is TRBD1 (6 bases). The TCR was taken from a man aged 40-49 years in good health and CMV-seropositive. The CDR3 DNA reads TGTGCCAGCAGTCCTACAGGGATCACTAATGAAAAACTGTTTTTT. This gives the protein CASSPTGITNEKLFF.